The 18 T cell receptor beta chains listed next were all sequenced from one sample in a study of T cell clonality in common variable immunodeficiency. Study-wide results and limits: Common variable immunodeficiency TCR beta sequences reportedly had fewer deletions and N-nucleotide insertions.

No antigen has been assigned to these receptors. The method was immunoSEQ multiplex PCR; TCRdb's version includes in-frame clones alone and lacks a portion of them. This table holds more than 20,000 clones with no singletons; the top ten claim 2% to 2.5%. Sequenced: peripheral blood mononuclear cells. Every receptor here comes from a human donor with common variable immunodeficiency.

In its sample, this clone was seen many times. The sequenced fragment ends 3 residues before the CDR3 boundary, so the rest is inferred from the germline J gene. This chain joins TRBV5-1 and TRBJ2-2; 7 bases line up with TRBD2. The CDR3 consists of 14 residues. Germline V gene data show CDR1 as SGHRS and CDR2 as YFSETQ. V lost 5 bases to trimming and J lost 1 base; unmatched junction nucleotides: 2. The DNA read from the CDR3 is TGCGCCAGCAGGCGGGGGATGAACACCGGGGAG. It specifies CASRRGMNTGE. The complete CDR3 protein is CASRRGMNTGELFF. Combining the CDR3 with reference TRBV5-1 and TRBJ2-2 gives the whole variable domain KAGVTQTPRYLIKTRGQQVTLSCSPISGHRSVSWYQQTPGQGLQFLFEYFSETQRNKGNFPGRFSGRQFSNSRSEMNVSTLELGDSALYLCASRRGMNTGELFFGEGSRLTVL.

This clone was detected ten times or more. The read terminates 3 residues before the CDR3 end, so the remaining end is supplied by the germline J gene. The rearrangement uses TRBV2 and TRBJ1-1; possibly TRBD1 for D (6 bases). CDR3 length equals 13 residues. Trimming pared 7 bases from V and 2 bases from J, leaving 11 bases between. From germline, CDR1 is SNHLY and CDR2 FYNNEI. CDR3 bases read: TGTGCCAGCAAGGCGGACAGTAACACTGAA. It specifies CASKADSNTE. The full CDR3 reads CASKADSNTEAFF.

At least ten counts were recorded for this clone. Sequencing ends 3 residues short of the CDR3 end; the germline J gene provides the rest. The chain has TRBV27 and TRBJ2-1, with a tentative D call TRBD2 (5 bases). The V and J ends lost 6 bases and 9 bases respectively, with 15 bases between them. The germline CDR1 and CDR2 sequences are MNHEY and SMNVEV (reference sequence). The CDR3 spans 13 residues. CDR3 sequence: CASRIRGGFEQFF. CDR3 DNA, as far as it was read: TGTGCCAGCAGGATTCGCGGAGGCTTTGAG.

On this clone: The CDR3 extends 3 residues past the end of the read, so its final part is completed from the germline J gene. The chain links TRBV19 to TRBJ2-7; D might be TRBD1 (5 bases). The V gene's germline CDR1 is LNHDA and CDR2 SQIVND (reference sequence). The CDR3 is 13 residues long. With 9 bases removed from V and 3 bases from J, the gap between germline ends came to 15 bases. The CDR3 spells CASSEQESYEQYF. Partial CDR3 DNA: TGTGCCAGCAGTGAACAGGAAAGCTACGAG.

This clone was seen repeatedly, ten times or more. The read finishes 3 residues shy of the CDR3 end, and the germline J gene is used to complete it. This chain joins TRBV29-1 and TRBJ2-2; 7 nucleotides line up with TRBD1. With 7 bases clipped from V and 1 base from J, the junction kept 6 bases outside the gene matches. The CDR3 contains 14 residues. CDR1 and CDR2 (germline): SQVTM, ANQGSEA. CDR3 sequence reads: CSASRTGNTGELFF. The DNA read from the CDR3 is TGCAGCGCCTCCCGGACAGGGAACACCGGGGAG.

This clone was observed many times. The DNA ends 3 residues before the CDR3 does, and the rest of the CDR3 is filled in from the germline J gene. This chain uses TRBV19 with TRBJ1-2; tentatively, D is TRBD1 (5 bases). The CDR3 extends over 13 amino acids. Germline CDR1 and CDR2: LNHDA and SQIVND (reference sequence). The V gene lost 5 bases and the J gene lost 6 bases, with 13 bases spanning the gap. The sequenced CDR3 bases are TGTGCCAGTAGTTTTCCGGGAGGGGATGGC. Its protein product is CASSFPGGDG. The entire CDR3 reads CASSFPGGDGYTF.

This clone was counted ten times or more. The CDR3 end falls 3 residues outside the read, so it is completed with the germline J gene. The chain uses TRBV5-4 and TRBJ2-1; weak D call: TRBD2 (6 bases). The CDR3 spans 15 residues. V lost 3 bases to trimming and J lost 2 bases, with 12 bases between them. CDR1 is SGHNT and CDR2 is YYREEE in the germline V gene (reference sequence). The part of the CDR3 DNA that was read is TGTGCCAGCAGCTCGGGACCTAGCGCCTACAATGAG. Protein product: CASSSGPSAYNE. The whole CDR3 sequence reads CASSSGPSAYNEQFF. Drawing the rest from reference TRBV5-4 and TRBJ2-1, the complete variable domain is ETGVTQSPTHLIKTRGQQVTLRCSSQSGHNTVSWYQQALGQGPQFIFQYYREEENGRGNFPPRFSGLQFPNYSSELNVNALELDDSALYLCASSSGPSAYNEQFFGPGTRLTVL.

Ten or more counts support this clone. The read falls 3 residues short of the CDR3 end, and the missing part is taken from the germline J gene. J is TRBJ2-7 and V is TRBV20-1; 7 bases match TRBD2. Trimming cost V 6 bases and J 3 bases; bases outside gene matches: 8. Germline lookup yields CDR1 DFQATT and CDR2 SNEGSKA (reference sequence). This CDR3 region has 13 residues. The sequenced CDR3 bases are TGCAGTGCGGACCGCGGGGGAAACTACGAG. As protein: CSADRGGNYE. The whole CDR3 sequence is CSADRGGNYEQYF.

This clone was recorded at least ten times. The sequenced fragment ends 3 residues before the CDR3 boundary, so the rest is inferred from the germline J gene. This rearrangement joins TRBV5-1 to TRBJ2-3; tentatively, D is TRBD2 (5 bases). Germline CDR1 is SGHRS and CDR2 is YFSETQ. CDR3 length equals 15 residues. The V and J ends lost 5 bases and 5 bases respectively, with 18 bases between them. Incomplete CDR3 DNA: TGCGCCAGCAGTCTCAGCGGTTTTTGGGAAGATACG. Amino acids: CASSLSGFWEDT. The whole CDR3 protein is CASSLSGFWEDTQYF.

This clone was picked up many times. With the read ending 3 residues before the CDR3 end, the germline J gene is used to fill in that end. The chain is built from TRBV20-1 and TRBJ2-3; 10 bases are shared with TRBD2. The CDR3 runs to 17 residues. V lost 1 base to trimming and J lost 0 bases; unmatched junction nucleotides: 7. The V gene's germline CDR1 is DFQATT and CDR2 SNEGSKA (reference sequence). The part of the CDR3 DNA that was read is TGCAGTGCTAGAGTGGTTCTAGCGGGGGATAGCACAGATACG. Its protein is CSARVVLAGDSTDT. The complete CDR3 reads CSARVVLAGDSTDTQYF.

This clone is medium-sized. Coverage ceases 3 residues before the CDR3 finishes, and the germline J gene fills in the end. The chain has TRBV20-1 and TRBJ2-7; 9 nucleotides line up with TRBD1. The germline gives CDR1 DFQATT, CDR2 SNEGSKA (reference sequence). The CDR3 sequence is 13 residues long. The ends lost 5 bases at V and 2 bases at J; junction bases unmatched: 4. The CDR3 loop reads CSAWTGVPYEQYF. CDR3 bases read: TGCAGTGCTTGGACAGGGGTTCCCTACGAG.

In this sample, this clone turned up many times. The covered CDR3 bases are TGCGCCAGCAGCTTGGGCCAGGGTGGGCTAGGGGAA. Its translation is CASSLGQGGLGE. The whole CDR3 sequence is CASSLGQGGLGEAFF. The chain joins TRBV5-1 to TRBJ1-1; maybe TRBD1 (5 bases). The read stops 3 residues short of the end of the CDR3; the missing end is completed from the germline J gene. Germline CDR1 is SGHRS and CDR2 is YFSETQ. The CDR3 is 15 residues long. Variable domain in full (rest from reference TRBV5-1 and TRBJ1-1): KAGVTQTPRYLIKTRGQQVTLSCSPISGHRSVSWYQQTPGQGLQFLFEYFSETQRNKGNFPGRFSGRQFSNSRSEMNVSTLELGDSALYLCASSLGQGGLGEAFFGQGTRLTVV.

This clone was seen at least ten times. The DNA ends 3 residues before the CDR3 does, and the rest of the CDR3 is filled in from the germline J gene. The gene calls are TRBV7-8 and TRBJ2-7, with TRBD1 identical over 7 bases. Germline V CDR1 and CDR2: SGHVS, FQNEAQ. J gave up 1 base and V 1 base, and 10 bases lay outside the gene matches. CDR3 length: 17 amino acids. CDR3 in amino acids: CASSLGGRQGRSYEQYF. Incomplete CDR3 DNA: TGTGCCAGCAGCTTAGGGGGTCGACAGGGACGTTCCTACGAG.

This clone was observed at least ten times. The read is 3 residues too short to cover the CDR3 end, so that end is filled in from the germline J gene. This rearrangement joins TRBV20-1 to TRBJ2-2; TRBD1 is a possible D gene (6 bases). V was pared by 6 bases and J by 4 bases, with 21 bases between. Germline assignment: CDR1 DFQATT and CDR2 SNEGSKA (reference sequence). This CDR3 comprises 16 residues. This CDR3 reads CSATWVTGQGTGELFF. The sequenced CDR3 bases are TGCAGTGCCACCTGGGTGACGGGACAAGGCACCGGGGAG.

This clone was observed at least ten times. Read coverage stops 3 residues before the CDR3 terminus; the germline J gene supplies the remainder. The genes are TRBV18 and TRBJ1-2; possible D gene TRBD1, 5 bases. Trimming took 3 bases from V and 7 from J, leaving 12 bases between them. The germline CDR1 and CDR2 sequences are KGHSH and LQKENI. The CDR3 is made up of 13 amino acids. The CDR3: CASSPGHRTGYTF. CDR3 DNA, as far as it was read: TGTGCCAGCTCACCCGGACATCGCACTGGC.

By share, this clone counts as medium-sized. The chain's CDR3 is CASSPLQGVYNSPLHF. The CDR3 DNA, read in part, is TGTGCCAGCAGTCCCCTGCAGGGCGTCTATAATTCACCC. The chain combines TRBV27 with TRBJ1-6; a possible D gene is TRBD1 (5 bases). The observed sequence ends 3 residues before the CDR3 terminus, with the missing tail filled in from the germline J gene. CDR3 length equals 16 residues. Germline V gene lookup returns CDR1 MNHEY and CDR2 SMNVEV (reference sequence). The V end was cut by 5 bases, the J end by 3 bases, with 14 bases between.

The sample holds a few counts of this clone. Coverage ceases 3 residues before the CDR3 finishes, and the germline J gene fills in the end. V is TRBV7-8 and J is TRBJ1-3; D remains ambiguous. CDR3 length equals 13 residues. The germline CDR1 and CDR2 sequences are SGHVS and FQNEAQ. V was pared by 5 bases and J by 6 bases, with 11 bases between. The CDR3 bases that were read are TGTGCCAGCAGCCCCCGACTTGAAAACACC. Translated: CASSPRLENT. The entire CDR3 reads CASSPRLENTIYF.

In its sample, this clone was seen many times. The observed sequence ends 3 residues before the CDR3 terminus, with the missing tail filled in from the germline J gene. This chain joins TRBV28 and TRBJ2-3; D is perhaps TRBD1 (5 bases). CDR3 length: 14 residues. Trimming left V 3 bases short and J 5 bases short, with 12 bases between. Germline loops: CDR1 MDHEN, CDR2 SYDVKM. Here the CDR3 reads CASSFAGNVDTQYF. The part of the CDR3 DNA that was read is TGTGCCAGCAGTTTTGCAGGGAATGTAGATACG.